The 17 T cell receptor beta chains reported below all come from one sample, sequenced in a study of blood T cell repertoires in COVID-19. Method: immunoSEQ multiplex PCR; TCRdb's copy keeps in-frame clones and lacks some. The data contain fewer than 450,000 clones, about nine tenths of them singletons. Sequencing was done on a sample of peripheral blood. These receptors all stem from a woman aged 50 to 60 with COVID-19, enrolled during active disease.

This clone was detected only a few times. The chain recombines TRBV6-5 with TRBJ1-5; TRBD1 agrees at 10 bases. CDR1 and CDR2 (germline): MNHEY, SVGAGI. This CDR3 has 14 residues. With V trimmed by 4 bases and J by 7 bases, 4 bases remained unmatched. CDR3 in DNA: TGTGCCAGCAGTTTTGGACAGGGGGAGCAGCCCCAGCATTTT. Translated: CASSFGQGEQPQHF.

V gene TRBV5-6 combines with J gene TRBJ1-2, with TRBD1 matching 7 bases. The CDR3 runs 17 residues. Germline trimming cut 2 bases from V and 0 bases from J; bases unmatched to any gene: 10. Germline V gene sequence: CDR1 SGHDT, CDR2 YYEEEE. The CDR3 here is CASSLGDSLFTNYGYTF. DNA of the CDR3: TGTGCCAGCAGCTTAGGGGACAGTCTTTTCACTAACTATGGCTACACCTTC.

This clone was recorded only once. The chain links TRBV28 to TRBJ2-5; TRBD1 agrees at 8 bases. V shed 4 bases, J shed 5 bases, and the junction held 9 bases outside the gene matches. Germline CDR1 MDHEN, CDR2 SYDVKM. CDR3 size: 15 residues. The CDR3 DNA reads as TGTGCCAGCAGTTCTCCAAACAGGGGGAGGGAGACCCAGTACTTC. As protein: CASSSPNRGRETQYF. Supplemented by reference TRBV28 and TRBJ2-5, the full variable domain reads DVKVTQSSRYLVKRTGEKVFLECVQDMDHENMFWYRQDPGLGLRLIYFSYDVKMKEKGDIPEGYSVSREKKERFSLILESASTNQTSMYLCASSSPNRGRETQYFGPGTRLLVL.

The genes are TRBV4-1 and TRBJ1-4, with 7 positions matching TRBD1. Germline CDR1 MGHRA, CDR2 YSYEKL. V lost 1 base to trimming and J lost 10 bases; unmatched junction nucleotides: 15. This CDR3 is 17 amino acids long. The CDR3 sequence: CASSQVVLGQRRGKLFF. In DNA, the CDR3 is TGCGCCAGCAGCCAAGTGGTATTGGGACAGAGAAGGGGAAAACTGTTTTTT.

This clone was recorded once. The V and J genes are TRBV6-6 and TRBJ1-5, with D unresolved. Germline V gene sequence: CDR1 MNHNY, CDR2 SVGAGI (reference sequence). V lost 0 bases, J lost 9 bases, and 9 bases lay in between. CDR3 length: 13 residues. CDR3 nucleotide sequence: TGTGCCAGCAGTTACTCGGAGGCGGGGCCCCAGCATTTT. As protein: CASSYSEAGPQHF.

This chain uses TRBV4-1 with TRBJ2-1; D possibly corresponds to TRBD1 (5 bases). Germline loops: CDR1 MGHRA, CDR2 YSYEKL. The CDR3 is 14 amino acids. The V gene lost 2 bases and the J gene lost 5 bases, with 10 bases spanning the gap. The CDR3 reads CASSQPREHNEQFF. The DNA of the CDR3 is TGCGCCAGCAGCCAACCCAGGGAACACAATGAGCAGTTCTTC.

The rearrangement uses TRBV5-8 and TRBJ1-6, with 9 nucleotides matching TRBD1. CDR1 SGHTS and CDR2 YDEGEE come from the germline V gene. Trimming cost V 5 bases and J 12 bases; bases outside gene matches: 9. CDR3 length: 14 amino acids. The DNA of the CDR3 is TGTGCCAGCAGGACGCCGGGACAGGGCCTACCCCTCCACTTT. It is translated as CASRTPGQGLPLHF.

The table lists this clone with a count of one. The rearrangement joins TRBV12-5 to TRBJ2-7; D unclear. The V gene lost 8 bases and the J gene lost 0 bases, with 8 bases spanning the gap. This CDR3 is 12 amino acids long. Germline lookup yields CDR1 LGHNT and CDR2 FRNRAP. CDR3 in amino acids: CASSPSSYEQYF. CDR3 coding DNA: TGTGCTAGTTCCCCCAGCTCCTACGAGCAGTACTTC.

The V gene is TRBV6-1, the J gene TRBJ1-5; TRBD1 matches at 9 bases. Trimming took 4 bases from V and 2 from J; bases not matched to a gene: 9. There are 17 residues in the CDR3. Per the germline V gene, CDR1 is MNHNS and CDR2 is SASEGT. CDR3 in DNA: TGTGCCAGCAGTGCTCTAACACAGGGGGCTGGCAATCAGCCCCAGCATTTT. The encoded protein is CASSALTQGAGNQPQHF.

The chain has TRBV6-5 and TRBJ2-3; 10 bases are shared with TRBD2. J was trimmed by 5 bases and V by 2 bases; bases with no gene match: 1. The CDR3 is made up of 14 amino acids. Per germline, CDR1 MNHEY and CDR2 SVGAGI. The DNA for the CDR3 is TGTGCCAGCAGTTACACTAGCGGGGAAGATACGCAGTATTTT. Residues: CASSYTSGEDTQYF.

This clone showed up just a few times. V and J are TRBV5-1 and TRBJ2-7; 10 bases line up with TRBD1. CDR1 and CDR2 (germline): SGHRS, YFSETQ. V shed 5 bases and J 5 bases; nucleotides not matched to a gene: 7. The CDR3 covers 14 residues. CDR3 nucleotides: TGCGCCAGCAGTTTTCAGACAGGGGGCAACGAGCAGTACTTC. This codes for CASSFQTGGNEQYF.

The CDR3 reads CASSQGLAGSGDTQYF. Written as DNA, the CDR3 is TGTGCCAGCAGCCAGGGACTAGCGGGGTCGGGAGATACGCAGTATTTT. The chain carries TRBV14 and TRBJ2-3, with 13 bases lining up with TRBD2. CDR1 and CDR2 from the germline V gene are SGHDN and FVKESK. The CDR3 has 16 residues. Germline trimming cut 3 bases from V and 5 bases from J; bases unmatched to any gene: 5.

The gene calls are TRBV3-1 (or the pseudogene TRBV3-2) and TRBJ2-7; 8 bases align to TRBD2. V dropped 0 bases and J dropped 9; count of bases not matched to a gene: 10. The CDR3 is 15 amino acids. Germline assignment: CDR1 LGHDT and CDR2 YNNKEL (reference sequence). The DNA for the CDR3 is TGTGCCAGCAGCCAAGAGACGACTAGCGCCCTAGGGCAGTACTTC. Amino acids: CASSQETTSALGQYF.

The V gene is TRBV5-1, the J gene TRBJ2-7, with 7 bases matching TRBD1. Per the germline V gene, CDR1 is SGHRS and CDR2 is YFSETQ. The ends lost 4 bases at V and 6 bases at J; junction bases unmatched: 4. The length of the CDR3 is 12 residues. The CDR3 DNA reads as TGCGCCAGCAGCGTAGGGACAGCCGAGCAGTACTTC. Protein product: CASSVGTAEQYF.

The chain has TRBV18 and TRBJ2-2; D is possibly TRBD2 (5 bases). CDR1 and CDR2 from the germline V gene are KGHSH and LQKENI. V dropped 3 bases and J dropped 9 bases, with 14 bases sitting between them. The CDR3 spans 14 residues. CDR3 sequence (DNA): TGTGCCAGCTCACCTCTCCGGGAACCACGGGAGCTGTTTTTT. This translates into CASSPLREPRELFF.

A few counts support this clone. The chain combines TRBV9 with TRBJ1-2, with D unclear. Trimming shortened V by 2 bases and J by 6 bases, and 23 bases separated the two germline ends. This CDR3 is 17 amino acids long. CDR1 and CDR2 (germline): SGDLS, YYNGEE. The CDR3 nucleotides read TGTGCCAGCAGCGTCTTCGGCAGGCCGTACGCCGGTAATGGCTACACCTTC. Translation gives CASSVFGRPYAGNGYTF.

The V gene is TRBV24-1, the J gene TRBJ2-3, with D perhaps matching TRBD2 (6 bases). CDR1 and CDR2 from the germline V gene are KGHDR and SFDVKD. There are 14 residues in the CDR3. Trimming shortened V by 5 bases and J by 6 bases, and 14 bases separated the two germline ends. CDR3 sequence (DNA): TGTGCCACCAGTGCTGGGACGGGGAGGGATACGCAGTATTTT. Its protein is CATSAGTGRDTQYF.